This T cell receptor (beta chain) was recovered during a study of CD8 T cells in ankylosing spondylitis. Germline lookup yields CDR1 SGHNT and CDR2 YYREEE (reference sequence). Deletions cut 4 bases from V and 1 base from J, with 14 bases between. CDR3 size: 15 residues. Quantitative molecular-barcoded 5'-RACE generated the TCR beta libraries. MiXCR, run by TCRdb on the 5' RACE reads, gives a single entry per CDR3 protein. The data contain roughly 180,000 distinct CDR3 sequences, approximately 9% of them singletons. This clonotype has a handful of counts. As yet, its antigen is unknown. Study-wide points: Disease-associated clones were reportedly significantly overrepresented in matched ankylosing spondylitis synovial fluid. Characteristic, it appeared, of ankylosing spondylitis blood was a TCR beta motif of 7 or 8 highly homologous variants. Previous work reported some of these motif variants in the synovial fluid and blood of reactive arthritis.

The sample comprised blood, either unsorted or a sorted T cell fraction (not recorded which). This TCR came from a female donor with ankylosing spondylitis or in good health (not recorded which). This chain links TRBV5-4 with TRBJ1-1; perhaps TRBD1 as D (5 bases). The DNA for the CDR3 is TGTGCCAGCAGCCTTGGCCCGGGGGGGAACACTGAAGCTTTCTTT. Amino acid sequence: CASSLGPGGNTEAFF.